What follows is one TCR beta chain and its context. Antigen: not known. This specimen belongs to a study of vaccination and CD4 T cells after COVID-19. Overall study context: Each individual in the study obtained two doses of BNT162b2 or mRNA-1273 vaccine. Post-COVID sampling occurred a median roughly 100 days after diagnosis (range 35 to 161).

Deletions cut 5 bases from V and 6 bases from J, with 19 bases between. The CDR3 covers 15 residues. CDR1 KGHDR and CDR2 SFDVKD come from the germline V gene. The Oncomine TCR Beta short-read assay sequenced DNA from cultured CD4+ T cells. One entry per CDR3 protein results from TCRdb running MiXCR on the PCR reads. The table has some 12,000 distinct CDR3 sequences, approximately 50% seen once; the top ten hold approximately 19%. Treatment noted: roughly ten-day PBMC culture with coronavirus spike peptide pools or control peptides (ViraFEST assay). TCRs were sequenced by ViraFEST after antigen-specific T cells had been expanded with peptide pools.

V gene TRBV24-1 combines with J gene TRBJ2-7; no firm D call. The sample taken for sequencing was CD4+ T cells from blood, cultured in vitro. This TCR was recovered from a human donor who had recovered from COVID-19. The CDR3, as DNA: TGTGCCACCAGTGGGGGAAGGCTTGGCTTTCGCGAGCAGTACTTC. It specifies CATSGGRLGFREQYF.